This TCR beta chain was captured by sequencing in a study of cytomegalovirus exposure and HLA in healthy donors. Study-wide points: Presence/absence analysis assumed near-uniform sequencing depth across donors. An observed cluster of highly shared sequence variants was recorded as a likely sequencing artifact.

The junction had 9 bases not matched to a gene; V was cut back by 2 bases and J by 4 bases. This CDR3 spans 16 amino acids. Germline V gene data show CDR1 as ENHRY and CDR2 as SYGVKD. With regard to this clone: The antigen is not known.

Use of 60 Vbeta and 13 Jbeta primers characterized the PCR. Clones were read by immunoSEQ multiplex PCR, and TCRdb kept only the in-frame ones, dropping some. The sample gives roughly 140,000 clones, around 73% of which show up once; roughly 2.9% is in the top ten. The clonotype originates from a female donor in good health and CMV-seronegative. The gene calls are TRBV10-3 and TRBJ2-7; 9 nucleotides line up with TRBD1. The sample comprised PBMCs. The CDR3 is CAISEAPGQGRYEQYF. The CDR3 DNA sequence: TGTGCCATCAGTGAGGCGCCGGGACAGGGAAGGTACGAGCAGTACTTC.